This T cell receptor beta chain was identified in a study of human versus mouse CDR3 diversity and MHC coevolution (dated by TCRdb to the late 2010s). In the study overall: The immunoSEQ assay was reported to detect one in 200,000 T cells and to minimize multiplex PCR amplification bias. Across mouse and human samples, the number of valid reads per sample ranged from about 5.5 x 10^6 to 1.7 x 10^7. As a reference point for TCR selection on multiple MHC II alleles, the study used human naive CD4 T cell repertoires and compared them against human-TCR-locus transgenic mice that have a single MHC II. Three healthy volunteer blood donors made up the human cohort, with one aged 30 to 40, one aged 40 to 50 and one aged 60 to 70 at collection. Broader findings and caveats from the paper: On average, more CDR3 deletions and insertions were observed in humans than in mice, indicating greater exonuclease and TdT activity. iCHAO1 estimates gave humans the largest TCR beta repertoire, 1.5 million to 2 million clonotypes, attributed likely to selection by multiple MHC II molecules. Repertoire diversity was not considered directly comparable between humans and mice because human T cells were selected on roughly six MHC II alleles. Two of the three human donors showed the lowest clonal inequality scores among all compared groups.

Fluorescence-activated cell sorting was used to isolate naive CD4 T cells, defined as CD45RO-negative and CD62L-positive, from PBMCs. From each donor, 45 to 60 ml of fresh peripheral blood was taken, and Ficoll density centrifugation was then used to isolate PBMCs. Cell sorting was carried out on a FACSAria III instrument, and a purity above 90% was achieved for all samples. CDR1 and CDR2 (GTSNPN, SVGIG) derive from the germline V gene (reference sequence). V is shortened by 2 bases, J by 0 bases, and the region joining them spans 5 bases. The CDR3 holds 13 amino acids from the cysteine to the phenylalanine. Solely the CDR3 DNA is kept, with 39 bases framed from the first base. The QIAGEN blood and tissue kit was used to extract genomic DNA from sorted cells, and the DNA was quantified on a NanoDrop 1000. TCR alpha and beta chains were deep sequenced and quantified on the immunoSEQ platform using multiplex PCR of genomic DNA. On the authors' methods: Annotation of the TCR sequences relied on IMGT gene and region definitions. Out-of-frame rearrangements were used as a proxy for the preselection repertoire and compared with in-frame clonotypes. Repertoire size was estimated with the iCHAO1 estimator supplied with the immunoSEQ platform. A Gini index, which is based on the Lorenz curve, was applied to in-frame amino acid clonotypes to measure clonal inequality. The intersect function of the R package tcR was used to count shared clonotypes, and the Jaccard index was used to score similarity. Frequencies of V, J and V-J usage were subjected to principal component analysis with the R prcomp function, without normalization. Not all clones reach the TCRdb copy of this immuneACCESS table, which keeps in-frame sequences only. Checked studies attribute under half of the gap to unresolved V genes and leave the rest unexplained. V and J calls and clone size follow that table, whereas D and trimming were derived from the DNA. The sample profile shows about 81,000 clones; roughly 93% of them were found once. The ten largest clones represent about 1.5% of the sample.

Comments on this clone: The target of this receptor is not known. One base away there is no much larger clone; base qualities are not given.

In this chain, TRBV30 is recombined with TRBJ1-3, with the D segment identity uncertain. Source material: naive CD4+ T cells from blood. This sample's cell subset or site label indicates: CD45RO-negative CD62L-positive naive CD4 T cells. The source is a person between 25 and 70 years old in good health. In nucleotides, the sequence is TGTGCCTGGAGTACAGCCTCTGGAAACACCATATATTTT. This codes for CAWSTASGNTIYF.